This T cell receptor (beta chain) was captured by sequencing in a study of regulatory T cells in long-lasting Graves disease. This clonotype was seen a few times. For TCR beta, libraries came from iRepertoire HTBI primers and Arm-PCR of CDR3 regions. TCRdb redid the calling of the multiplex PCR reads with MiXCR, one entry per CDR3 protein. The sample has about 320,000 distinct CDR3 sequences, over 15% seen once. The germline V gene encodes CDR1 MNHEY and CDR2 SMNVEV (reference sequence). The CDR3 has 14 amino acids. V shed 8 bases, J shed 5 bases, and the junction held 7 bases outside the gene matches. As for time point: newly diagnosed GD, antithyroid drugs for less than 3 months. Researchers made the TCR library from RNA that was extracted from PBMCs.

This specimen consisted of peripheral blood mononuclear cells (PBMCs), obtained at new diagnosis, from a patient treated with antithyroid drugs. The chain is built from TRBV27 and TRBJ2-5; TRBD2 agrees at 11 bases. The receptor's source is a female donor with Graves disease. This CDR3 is CASGGSGRAETQYF. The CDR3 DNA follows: TGTGCCAGCGGGGGTAGCGGGAGGGCTGAGACCCAGTACTTC.